Listed below are T cell receptor beta chains from one sample, sequenced in a study of blood T cells in healthy people across ages. Via MiXCR, TCRdb re-called the 5' RACE reads, giving one row per CDR3 protein. There are 900,000 to 950,000 distinct CDR3 sequences in the sample; approximately 32% occur only once, and 10% lies in the top ten. These records were also assigned to another study, of T cells of mothers and their children.

Sequenced material: blood. These receptors were collected from a woman aged 40 to 55 in good health. Both conserved end residues are part of each CDR3. Each record gives: clone size, D gene, J gene, V gene, CDR3 protein, CDR3 DNA. The D gene is left open where the match is weak. Rows give clone size only sometimes, using once, few, many, or a class for an expanded clone.

few	-	TRBJ2-1	TRBV12-3/TRBV12-4	CASSLSEQFF	TGTGCCAGCAGTTTGAGTGAGCAGTTCTTC
many	-	TRBJ2-3	TRBV28	CASSFMAGGTDTQYF	TGTGCCAGCAGTTTTATGGCAGGGGGCACAGATACGCAGTATTTT
-	-	TRBJ1-1	TRBV20-1	CSARVVRDPAFF	TGCAGTGCTAGAGTAGTTAGGGATCCAGCTTTCTTT
many	-	TRBJ1-1	TRBV29-1	CSVERGFVIGTEAFF	TGCAGCGTTGAACGTGGATTCGTTATAGGCACTGAAGCTTTCTTT
-	-	TRBJ1-1	TRBV20-1	CRAVGGANTEAFF	TGCAGGGCAGTAGGGGGGGCGAACACTGAAGCTTTCTTT
few	-	TRBJ2-7	TRBV27	CASSSFSHPSTYEQYF	TGTGCCAGCAGTTCTTTTTCCCACCCCTCGACCTACGAGCAGTACTTC
-	-	TRBJ2-7	TRBV7-9	CASSHRESYEQYF	TGTGCCAGCAGCCACAGGGAATCCTACGAGCAGTACTTC
-	TRBD1	TRBJ1-4	TRBV5-1	CASSRRGLFEKLFF	TGCGCCAGCAGCCGTAGGGGGCTATTTGAAAAACTGTTTTTT
few	TRBD2	TRBJ2-1	TRBV11-1	CASSAIPGLAGGRPGSNEQFF	TGTGCCAGCAGCGCCATCCCGGGACTAGCGGGGGGGCGGCCCGGTTCGAATGAGCAGTTCTTC
once	-	TRBJ2-4	TRBV30	CAWSRSGLFKNIQYF	TGTGCCTGGAGTAGATCGGGACTGTTCAAAAACATTCAGTACTTC
-	-	TRBJ1-5	TRBV6-2/TRBV6-3	CAGSYSSGEGRQPQHF	TGTGCCGGCAGTTACTCCTCGGGAGAGGGCAGGCAGCCCCAGCATTTT
few	-	TRBJ1-2	TRBV18	CASSPEAGPGRGGYTF	TGTGCCAGCTCACCGGAAGCAGGGCCGGGTCGGGGGGGCTACACCTTC
few	-	TRBJ1-2	TRBV12-3/TRBV12-4	CASSLPPRGRGYTF	TGTGCCAGCAGTTTGCCCCCAAGGGGCAGGGGCTACACCTTC
few	-	TRBJ1-6	TRBV6-2/TRBV6-3	CASSLGSRAATYNSPLHF	TGTGCCAGCAGCCTCGGGAGCCGGGCCGCCACTTATAATTCACCCCTCCACTTT
few	TRBD1	TRBJ2-1	TRBV5-1	CASSSGQGRGEQFF	TGCGCCAGCAGCTCCGGACAGGGGAGGGGTGAGCAGTTCTTC
-	TRBD2	TRBJ2-4	TRBV7-9	CASSRLAGGPFGKNIQYF	TGTGCCAGCAGTAGACTAGCGGGGGGGCCCTTTGGCAAAAACATTCAGTACTTC
-	-	TRBJ1-2	TRBV6-1	CASSESGIYGYTF	TGTGCCAGCAGTGAATCAGGGATCTATGGCTACACCTTC
few	TRBD1	TRBJ1-4	TRBV7-8	CASSLGQGGQGSEKLFF	TGTGCCAGCAGCTTAGGTCAAGGGGGACAGGGTTCAGAAAAACTGTTTTTT
-	-	TRBJ2-3	TRBV14	CASSHLSSPDTQYF	TGTGCCAGCAGCCACCTTTCGTCCCCAGATACGCAGTATTTT
few	-	TRBJ1-5	TRBV4-1	CASSQERGQPQHF	TGCGCCAGCAGCCAAGAAAGGGGTCAGCCCCAGCATTTT
few	TRBD1	TRBJ1-1	TRBV20-1	CSAPQGGLLEAFF	TGCAGTGCTCCTCAGGGGGGTTTACTAGAAGCTTTCTTT
-	TRBD2	TRBJ2-7	TRBV5-1	CASSERTGLAGDSSYEQYF	TGCGCCAGCAGCGAACGAACGGGACTAGCGGGAGACTCCTCCTACGAGCAGTACTTC
many	-	TRBJ2-5	TRBV12-3/TRBV12-4	CASSLDPKETQYF	TGTGCCAGCAGTTTAGACCCTAAAGAGACCCAGTACTTC
-	-	TRBJ2-1	TRBV5-5	CASSLAGLGEQFF	TGTGCCAGCAGCTTGGCAGGGCTAGGCGAGCAGTTCTTC
many	TRBD2	TRBJ2-7	TRBV20-1	CSAGGKDSYEQYF	TGCAGTGCGGGAGGGAAGGATTCTTACGAGCAGTACTTC
few	TRBD1	TRBJ2-6	TRBV29-1	CSVVGTAGANVLTF	TGCAGCGTCGTCGGGACAGCTGGGGCCAACGTCCTGACTTTC
few	-	TRBJ2-5	TRBV6-2/TRBV6-3	CASSEGGVREETQYF	TGTGCCAGCAGCGAGGGGGGAGTTCGGGAAGAGACCCAGTACTTC
-	TRBD1	TRBJ2-7	TRBV20-1	CSASSGGEQYF	TGCAGTGCTAGCTCAGGGGGCGAGCAGTACTTC
many	-	TRBJ1-6	TRBV6-6	CASDTSGSYNSPLHF	TGTGCCAGCGATACATCAGGGTCCTATAATTCACCCCTCCACTTT
-	TRBD2	TRBJ2-7	TRBV20-1	CSARRTSVSYEQYF	TGCAGTGCTAGACGGACTAGCGTTTCCTACGAGCAGTACTTC
many	TRBD1	TRBJ2-7	TRBV2	CASLTGTGTYEQYF	TGTGCCAGCCTCACCGGGACAGGTACCTACGAGCAGTACTTC
-	-	TRBJ2-1	TRBV24-1	CATSDLQGSYNEQFF	TGTGCCACCAGTGATTTACAGGGTTCCTACAATGAGCAGTTCTTC